The 3 T cell receptor beta chains below all came from one sample that was sequenced in a study of T cell responses to AZD1222 COVID-19 vaccine. Assay: immunoSEQ multiplex PCR; the TCRdb copy retains only in-frame clones and omits some. Of around 84,000 clones in the sample, 70% to 90% were seen once. Sequenced here: peripheral blood, sampled 28 days after the second AZD1222 dose. Receptors were obtained from an adult who received the AZD1222 COVID-19 vaccine.

This clone was seen just once. The gene calls are TRBV19 and TRBJ2-3, with TRBD1 matching over 8 bases. The CDR3 is 16 residues long. V shed 5 bases and J 5 bases; nucleotides not matched to a gene: 12. Germline-derived CDR1 and CDR2 are LNHDA and SQIVND (reference sequence). The CDR3 nucleotides read TGTGCCAGTAGTCGAGGTGGACAGGGAACTGGAGATACGCAGTATTTT. This gives the protein CASSRGGQGTGDTQYF.

The J gene is TRBJ1-1, the V gene TRBV5-6, with TRBD1 as a possible D gene (5 bases). The CDR3 length is 16 residues. Germline V gene lookup returns CDR1 SGHDT and CDR2 YYEEEE. Trimming left V 0 bases short and J 4 bases short, with 16 bases between. DNA of the CDR3: TGTGCCAGCAGCTTGGCCAGGGCAGGGAGGGGCACTGAAGCTTTCTTT. Protein sequence: CASSLARAGRGTEAFF.

The genes are TRBV28 and TRBJ2-5; TRBD1 is a possible D gene (6 bases). V was clipped by 1 base and J by 5 bases, with 11 bases between them. Germline lookup yields CDR1 MDHEN and CDR2 SYDVKM. The CDR3 length is 14 residues. The CDR3 protein is CASSLLQGLETQYF. In DNA form, the CDR3 reads TGTGCCAGCAGTTTATTACAGGGATTGGAGACCCAGTACTTC.